This TCR beta chain was identified during a study of blood T cell repertoires in COVID-19. Study summary: Whether acute or convalescent, the COVID-19 samples came from the United States, Italy and Spain. PBMCs, B-cell-depleted T cells, or T cells were the source of the cDNA or gDNA that made up the material.

The CDR3 extends over 15 amino acids. CDR1 is SGHAT, CDR2 FQNNGV, per germline. V was cut by 1 base and J by 5 bases, with 14 bases left in between. Source study methods: The assay estimated nucleated cells by amplifying reference gene primers. Profiling relied on immunoSEQ multiplex PCR, and the TCRdb table lists in-frame clones only, not all of them. That table supplies the V and J calls and clone size; D and trimming were determined from the DNA. The sample records roughly 250,000 clones, around 81% being singletons. There are a few counts of this clone. The receptor was derived from a woman aged 60-70 years with active or convalescent COVID-19. Sequenced material: peripheral blood. This chain connects TRBV11-2 to TRBJ1-2; TRBD1 is a possible D gene (5 bases). In nucleotides, the CDR3 is TGTGCCAGCAGCTTAGCCCTTGCAGGGACTTATGGCTACACCTTC. This gives the protein CASSLALAGTYGYTF.